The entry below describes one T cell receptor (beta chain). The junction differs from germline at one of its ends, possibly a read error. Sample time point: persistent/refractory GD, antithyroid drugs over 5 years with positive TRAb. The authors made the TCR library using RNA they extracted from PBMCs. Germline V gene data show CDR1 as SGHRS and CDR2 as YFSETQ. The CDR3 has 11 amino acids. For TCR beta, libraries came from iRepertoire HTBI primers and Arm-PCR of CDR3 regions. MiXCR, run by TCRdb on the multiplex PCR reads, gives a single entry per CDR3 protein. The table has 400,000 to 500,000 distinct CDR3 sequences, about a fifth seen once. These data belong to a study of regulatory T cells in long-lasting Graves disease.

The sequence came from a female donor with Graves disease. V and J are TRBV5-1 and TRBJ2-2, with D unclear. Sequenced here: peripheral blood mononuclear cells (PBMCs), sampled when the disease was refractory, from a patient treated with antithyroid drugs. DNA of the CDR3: TGCGCCAGAAGCTTGACCGGGGAGCTGTTTTTT. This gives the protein CARSLTGELFF.